Following are 10 T cell receptor beta chains from one sample sequenced in a study of T cells in Graves' hyperthyroidism and ophthalmopathy. It was RNA transcripts that yielded the amplified TCR beta CDR3 regions. Researchers ran a first-round RT-PCR on the TCR CDR3 using the HTBI primer set. MiXCR, run by TCRdb on the multiplex PCR reads, gives a single entry per CDR3 protein. The sample carries hundreds of thousands of distinct CDR3 sequences, roughly 19% recorded once. Sequencing was carried out using blood. The receptors originated from a woman between 18 and 29 years old with Graves' hyperthyroidism.

The chain carries TRBV5-1 and TRBJ2-6; D is undetermined. Germline loops: CDR1 SGHRS, CDR2 YFSETQ. The CDR3 extends over 15 amino acids. Deletions cut 4 bases from V and 4 bases from J, with 12 bases between. CDR3 coding DNA: TGCGCCAGCAGCCCTCCTACGGCAGGGGCCAACGTCCTGACTTTC. This codes for CASSPPTAGANVLTF.

The sample holds many counts of this clonotype. V is TRBV2 and J is TRBJ1-1; D possibly corresponds to TRBD1 (6 bases). The CDR3 has 15 residues. Per the germline V gene, CDR1 is SNHLY and CDR2 is FYNNEI. The V end was cut by 6 bases, the J end by 0 bases, with 14 bases between. In DNA, the CDR3 is TGTGCCAGCAGGGACCAGACAGGAGTGAACACTGAAGCTTTCTTT. Protein sequence: CASRDQTGVNTEAFF. Full variable domain (rest looked up from reference TRBV2 and TRBJ1-1): EPEVTQTPSHQVTQMGQEVILRCVPISNHLYFYWYRQILGQKVEFLVSFYNNEISEKSEIFDDQFSVERPDGSNFTLKIRSTKLEDSAMYFCASRDQTGVNTEAFFGQGTRLTVV.

This clonotype was observed at least ten times. The chain links TRBV6-5 to TRBJ1-1; 7 nucleotides align to TRBD1. V lost 0 bases, J lost 12 bases, and 10 bases stayed unmatched. The CDR3 spans 14 residues. Germline CDR1 MNHEY, CDR2 SVGAGI. In DNA form, the CDR3 reads TGTGCCAGCAGTTACTCCAGACAGGGCGGGGGAACTTTCTTT. This encodes CASSYSRQGGGTFF.

The sample holds a few counts of this clonotype. The CDR3, as DNA: TGTGCCAGCAGCCTCATCAAGGGGTGGCGGGGGGGGAGAGACACCGGGGAGCTGTTTTTT. Protein sequence: CASSLIKGWRGGRDTGELFF. The chain joins TRBV4-2 to TRBJ2-2, with 9 bases aligning to TRBD2. The J segment lost 3 bases and the V segment lost 4 bases, leaving 18 bases of the junction unmatched. The CDR3 is 20 residues long. Germline lookup yields CDR1 LGHNA and CDR2 YNFKEQ.

This clonotype was recorded many times. The junction shows a germline mismatch at one end, possibly a read error. The V call is TRBV7-3, the J call TRBJ2-2; D remains unclear. Germline assignment: CDR1 SGHTA and CDR2 FQGTGA. The CDR3 has 13 residues. CDR3 in DNA: TGTACCAGCAGCTCCCTGAAAACCGGGGAGCTGTTTTTT. As protein: CTSSSLKTGELFF.

This clonotype was seen more than once but under ten times. The V and J genes are TRBV4-1 and TRBJ2-2; 14 nucleotides match TRBD2. The junction had 8 bases not matched to a gene; V was cut back by 4 bases and J by 4 bases. This CDR3 region has 18 residues. CDR1 MGHRA and CDR2 YSYEKL come from the germline V gene. The CDR3: CASSLRGGTSGGTGELFF. The CDR3 DNA reads TGCGCCAGCAGCCTCAGGGGGGGGACTAGCGGGGGCACCGGGGAGCTGTTTTTT.

This clonotype was picked up many times. An end of the junction differs from the germline gene, which may be a read error. The rearrangement joins TRBV6-5 to TRBJ2-5, with no clear D. The CDR3 runs to 13 residues. Germline lookup yields CDR1 MNHEY and CDR2 SVGAGI. This chain's CDR3 is CASSDSQQETQYF. CDR3 coding DNA: TGTGCCAGCAGTGACTCACAACAAGAGACCCAGTACTTC.

The chain has TRBV19 and TRBJ1-1; a possible D gene is TRBD1 (6 bases). This CDR3 comprises 16 residues. The germline gives CDR1 LNHDA, CDR2 SQIVND (reference sequence). V lost 6 bases to trimming and J lost 3 bases, with 20 bases between them. CDR3 coding DNA: TGTGCCAGTAGGACTTCGTCTCGGGGGCGAGACACTGAAGCTTTCTTT. As protein: CASRTSSRGRDTEAFF.

Ten or more counts support this clonotype. The chain is built from TRBV12-3 or TRBV12-4 and TRBJ2-2; D perhaps matches TRBD1 (5 bases). The V gene lost 6 bases and the J gene lost 7 bases, with 9 bases spanning the gap. This CDR3 is built from 12 residues. The CDR3 DNA reads as TGTGCCAGCAGCCAGGGTGACGGGGAGCTGTTTTTT. Protein sequence: CASSQGDGELFF.

The table lists this clonotype with many counts. V gene TRBV7-2 combines with J gene TRBJ2-5, with a tentative D call TRBD2 (6 bases). The CDR3 totals 14 residues. Per the germline V gene, CDR1 is SGHTA and CDR2 is FQGNSA. With 3 bases removed from V and 7 bases from J, the gap between germline ends came to 15 bases. The CDR3 here is CASSLGGAVGTQYF. The CDR3 nucleotides read TGTGCCAGCAGCTTGGGCGGGGCGGTCGGGACCCAGTACTTC.